This note documents a single TCR beta chain sequence. Its antigen is not identified. The sample comes from a study of beta chain features in type 1 diabetes. Notes on the study in general: High TCR expression in some cells could lead to their over-representation in cDNA sequencing. A moderate, significant TCRB CDR3 shortening appeared in type 1 diabetes across four CD4+ subsets.

The CDR3 sequence is 14 residues long. Trimming cost V 6 bases and J 3 bases, with 11 bases left between them. Per germline, CDR1 SNHLY and CDR2 FYNNEI. Staining for CD45RO/CCR7/CD25/CD127/CD95/CD27 allowed sorting of CD4+ naive, central memory, regulatory and stem cell-like memory cells. Reverse transcribing all isolated RNA meant expressed TCRB transcripts were sequenced. Method: immunoSEQ multiplex PCR; TCRdb's copy keeps in-frame clones and lacks some. The sample gives more than 250,000 clones, around 24% of which show up once; over 0.01% is in the top ten. The sequence was collected from a woman in her twenties or thirties with type 1 diabetes. The genes are TRBV2 and TRBJ2-2; D possibly corresponds to TRBD1 (6 bases). The sample taken for sequencing was naive CD4+ T cells from blood. The CDR3 DNA reads as TGTGCCAGCAGCGGGACAACTTACACCGGGGAGCTGTTTTTT. Residues: CASSGTTYTGELFF.